The 5 T cell receptor beta chains in this list originate from one sample, sequenced in a study of cytomegalovirus exposure and HLA in healthy donors. The repertoire was sequenced with immunoSEQ multiplex PCR; TCRdb's copy has only in-frame clones and lacks some. Of 130,000 to 150,000 clones in the sample, about 89% are singletons; the top ten hold 0.6% to 0.85%. The sequencing input was PBMCs. All receptors come from a man younger than 35 in good health and CMV-seronegative.

This rearrangement joins TRBV4-1 to TRBJ2-5; 9 nucleotides line up with TRBD1. The CDR3 runs to 16 residues. CDR1 is MGHRA and CDR2 is YSYEKL in the germline V gene. V was clipped by 3 bases and J by 2 bases; unmatched bases: 7. The CDR3 sequence: CASSQGQGPIQETQYF. Here the CDR3 DNA reads TGCGCCAGCAGCCAGGGACAGGGCCCTATACAAGAGACCCAGTACTTC.

The chain combines TRBV7-9 with TRBJ2-7, with a weak D call TRBD1 (6 bases). The germline V and J ends were trimmed by 5 bases and 5 bases, with 13 bases remaining between them. The CDR3 is made up of 13 amino acids. Germline CDR1 and CDR2: SEHNR and FQNEAQ (reference sequence). The CDR3 DNA sequence: TGTGCCAGCAGCCCGGACAGTTACCACGAGCAGTACGTC. Translation: CASSPDSYHEQYV.

This clone came up a few times. CDR3 nucleotide sequence: TGCAGCGTTAGCCCCCAGGGTGTGAACACTGAAGCTTTCTTT. It specifies CSVSPQGVNTEAFF. V and J are TRBV29-1 and TRBJ1-1, with D possibly TRBD1 on 5 matching bases. CDR3 length: 14 amino acids. V lost 5 bases to trimming and J lost 0 bases, with 13 bases between them. Germline-derived CDR1 and CDR2 are SQVTM and ANQGSEA.

This clone has just one count. This chain joins TRBV28 and TRBJ1-2, with D perhaps matching TRBD1 (5 bases). The length of the CDR3 is 15 residues. Between the trimmed V and J ends, which lost 5 bases and 2 bases, there was a span of 15 bases. From germline, CDR1 is MDHEN and CDR2 SYDVKM. In DNA form, the CDR3 reads TGTGCCAGCAGTCCCCCCGGCGGGACGAACTATGGCTACACCTTC. Its translation: CASSPPGGTNYGYTF.

The rearrangement uses TRBV7-8 and TRBJ2-5; the D gene is possibly TRBD2 (6 bases). V was clipped by 1 base and J by 1 base, with 10 bases between them. This CDR3 is built from 15 residues. Germline V gene data show CDR1 as SGHVS and CDR2 as FQNEAQ. The DNA for the CDR3 is TGTGCCAGCAGCTTAGGCGGGAAGGGCCAAGAGACCCAGTACTTC. As protein: CASSLGGKGQETQYF.